One and the same sample provided the 6 T cell receptor beta chains below, sequenced in a study of blood T cell repertoires in COVID-19. TCRdb's copy holds only in-frame clones and misses some; the assay was immunoSEQ multiplex PCR. This sample has about 170,000 clones, with roughly 85% found just once. Sample: PBMCs or T cells enriched from blood (not recorded which). The origin of the receptors is a woman aged 45-59 years who had recovered from COVID-19.

The genes are TRBV3-1 (or the pseudogene TRBV3-2) and TRBJ2-5, with D perhaps TRBD2 (6 bases). Germline V CDR1 and CDR2: LGHDT, YNNKEL (reference sequence). CDR3 length equals 15 residues. Trimming took off 4 bases at V and 0 bases at J, with 12 bases between the two ends. This chain's CDR3 is CASSPTSTNQETQYF. The CDR3 nucleotides read TGTGCCAGCAGCCCTACTAGCACAAACCAAGAGACCCAGTACTTC.

This clone was found once. This rearrangement joins TRBV3-1 (or the pseudogene TRBV3-2) to TRBJ1-5, with D maybe TRBD1 (5 bases). V gave up 0 bases and J gave up 4 bases, with 7 bases separating them. CDR3 size: 14 residues. Germline assignment: CDR1 LGHDT and CDR2 YNNKEL (reference sequence). DNA of the CDR3: TGTGCCAGCAGCCAAGATCCAGGGAATCAGCCCCAGCATTTT. As protein: CASSQDPGNQPQHF.

The sample holds one count of this clone. Written as DNA, the CDR3 is TGTGCCAGCAGCCCCCAAGCTGCGGGACTGATTAGCACAGATACGCAGTATTTT. Protein product: CASSPQAAGLISTDTQYF. V usage is TRBV11-3 and J usage is TRBJ2-3; a weak D match, TRBD2 (6 bases). Per germline, CDR1 SGHNT and CDR2 YENEEA. V gave up 5 bases and J gave up 0 bases, with 21 bases separating them. This CDR3 is 18 amino acids long.

This clone was recorded a few times. The rearrangement uses TRBV7-2 and TRBJ1-2; TRBD1 is a possible D gene (5 bases). Germline V gene lookup returns CDR1 SGHTA and CDR2 FQGNSA. Trimming removed 3 bases at V and 5 bases at J, with 10 bases between. The CDR3 contains 13 residues. The CDR3 region has the DNA TGTGCCAGCAGCTTTATAAGGGGATATGGCTACACCTTC. This translates into CASSFIRGYGYTF.

This clone rates as medium-sized. The J gene is TRBJ1-2, the V gene TRBV3-1 (or the pseudogene TRBV3-2); D may be TRBD1 (5 bases). CDR3 length: 14 amino acids. Germline V gene data show CDR1 as LGHDT and CDR2 as YNNKEL (reference sequence). The germline V and J ends were trimmed by 4 bases and 2 bases, with 11 bases remaining between them. CDR3 DNA sequence: TGTGCCAGCAGCCCCCAGGGATCCAACTATGGCTACACCTTC. Protein product: CASSPQGSNYGYTF.

The chain couples TRBV6-5 to TRBJ1-2; D not certain. In germline, CDR1 is MNHEY, CDR2 SVGAGI. This CDR3 is 15 amino acids long. The V end was cut by 6 bases, the J end by 2 bases, with 16 bases between. CDR3 nucleotides: TGTGCCAGCAGCCCCTGGCTCAACCAGAACTATGGCTACACCTTC. Residues: CASSPWLNQNYGYTF.